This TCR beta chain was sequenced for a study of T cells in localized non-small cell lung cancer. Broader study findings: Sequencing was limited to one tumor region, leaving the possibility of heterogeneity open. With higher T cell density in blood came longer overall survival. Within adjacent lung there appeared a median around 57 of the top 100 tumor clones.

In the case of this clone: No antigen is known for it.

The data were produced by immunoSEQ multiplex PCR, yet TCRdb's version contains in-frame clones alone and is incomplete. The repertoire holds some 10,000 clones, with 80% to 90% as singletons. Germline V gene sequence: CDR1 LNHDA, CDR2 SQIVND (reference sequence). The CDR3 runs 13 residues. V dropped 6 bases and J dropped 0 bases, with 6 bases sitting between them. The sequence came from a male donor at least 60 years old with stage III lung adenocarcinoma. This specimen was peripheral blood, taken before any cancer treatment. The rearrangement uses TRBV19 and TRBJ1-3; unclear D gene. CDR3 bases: TGTGCCAGTAGCTCGGGCTCTGGAAACACCATATATTTT. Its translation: CASSSGSGNTIYF.